A single sample gave rise to the 28 T cell receptor beta chains below, sequenced in a study of molecular identifiers for immune sequencing clone quantification. TCRdb ran MiXCR on the PCR reads and lists one entry per CDR3 protein. This table has just over 35,000 distinct CDR3 sequences, 19% appearing once. Specimen: naive CD8+ T cells from blood, with Jurkat cell RNA spiked in. As for subset: FACS-sorted CD8+CD4-CCR7+CD45RA+ naive T cells. The receptors stem from a human donor in good health. Some libraries in this study had Jurkat cell RNA spiked in.

This clonotype was detected ten times or more. The J gene is TRBJ2-3, the V gene TRBV6-5; perhaps D is TRBD1 or TRBD2 (5 bases each). This CDR3 has 16 residues. The germline V gene encodes CDR1 MNHEY and CDR2 SVGAGI. V gave up 6 bases and J gave up 1 base, with 17 bases separating them. CDR3: CASSLRGAIGTDTQYF. Here the CDR3 DNA reads TGTGCCAGCAGCCTACGAGGGGCGATTGGCACAGATACGCAGTATTTT.

This CDR3 is CASSDRGITEAFF. The CDR3 DNA is TGTGCCAGCTCTGACAGGGGTATCACTGAAGCTTTCTTT. The chain is built from TRBV27 and TRBJ1-1, with 8 nucleotides matching TRBD1. The CDR3 length is 13 residues. J gave up 4 bases and V 8 bases, and 6 bases lay outside the gene matches. The germline V gene encodes CDR1 MNHEY and CDR2 SMNVEV (reference sequence).

This clonotype was recorded only once. The genes are TRBV20-1 and TRBJ2-1; no definite D call. The V end was cut by 4 bases, the J end by 9 bases, with 16 bases between. CDR3 length: 13 amino acids. The germline gives CDR1 DFQATT, CDR2 SNEGSKA (reference sequence). CDR3 residues: CSATEVTWGEQFF. The CDR3 DNA reads as TGCAGTGCTACGGAAGTGACTTGGGGTGAGCAGTTCTTC.

In its sample, this clonotype was seen many times. The rearrangement links TRBV6-1 to TRBJ1-2; D is uncertain. V was cut by 1 base and J by 5 bases, with 8 bases left in between. Germline V gene lookup returns CDR1 MNHNS and CDR2 SASEGT. CDR3 length: 13 residues. The CDR3 is CASSEEEAYGYTF. The CDR3 DNA is TGTGCCAGCAGTGAAGAGGAAGCGTATGGCTACACCTTC.

This clonotype showed up many times. The V gene is TRBV4-2, the J gene TRBJ2-3; D possibly uses TRBD1 or TRBD2 (6 bases each). The CDR3 extends over 16 amino acids. The germline V and J ends were trimmed by 4 bases and 2 bases, with 16 bases remaining between them. The V gene's germline CDR1 is LGHNA and CDR2 YNFKEQ. The CDR3 sequence: CASSRESWGATDTQYF. The CDR3 DNA reads as TGTGCCAGCAGCCGCGAGAGCTGGGGGGCCACAGATACGCAGTATTTT.

Regarding this clonotype: A read error is possible here, since a much larger clone lies one base away. The chain employs TRBV5-6 and TRBJ2-3, with a possible D match to TRBD1 (6 bases). The CDR3 runs 16 residues. Germline V CDR1 and CDR2: SGHDT, YYEEEE. The CDR3 protein is CASSSLTGGSIDTQYF. The CDR3 nucleotides read TGTGCCAGCAGCTCGCTGACAGGTGGGAGCATAGATACGCAGTATTTT.

This clonotype was seen ten or more times. The DNA of the CDR3 is TGTGCCAGCACTCCCGCGGGGCTCTACGAGCAGTACTTC. This encodes CASTPAGLYEQYF. The V and J genes are TRBV7-9 and TRBJ2-7; possible D gene TRBD2, 6 bases. In germline, CDR1 is SEHNR, CDR2 FQNEAQ (reference sequence). Deletions cut 7 bases from V and 3 bases from J, with 13 bases between. This CDR3 has 13 amino acids.

The V call is TRBV27, the J call TRBJ1-1; D gene uncertain. The length of the CDR3 is 13 residues. The germline V and J ends were trimmed by 2 bases and 6 bases, with 10 bases remaining between them. CDR1 and CDR2 (germline): MNHEY, SMNVEV (reference sequence). As DNA, the CDR3 is TGTGCCAGCAGTTTAGGCGGTGGGGCTGAAGCTTTCTTT. It codes for CASSLGGGAEAFF.

With respect to this clonotype: This may be a read error: a much more frequent sequence differs by one nucleotide. The chain carries TRBV5-3 and TRBJ2-3, with D unclear. TRBV5-3 belongs to the ORF category, with a function that is uncertain. CDR3 length equals 13 residues. Trimming pared 9 bases from V and 2 bases from J, leaving 13 bases between. The CDR3 DNA is TGTGCCACCCGGCTTTCGTTCACAGATACGCAGTATTTT. Translating it yields CATRLSFTDTQYF.

This clonotype was observed at least ten times. The chain joins TRBV4-1 to TRBJ1-1; D gene unclear. Per the germline V gene, CDR1 is MGHRA and CDR2 is YSYEKL. CDR3 size: 13 residues. The ends were cut back, 0 bases at V and 5 bases at J, with 7 bases in the middle. In DNA, the CDR3 is TGCGCCAGCAGCCAAGATGGGGTAACTGAAGCTTTCTTT. Its protein product is CASSQDGVTEAFF.

Points on this clonotype: This may come from a read error, since a much larger clone is one base off. The chain couples TRBV30 to TRBJ2-7; 8 bases match TRBD2. This CDR3 is built from 15 residues. The germline V gene encodes CDR1 GTSNPN and CDR2 SVGIG (reference sequence). Trimming cost V 2 bases and J 6 bases; bases outside gene matches: 12. The CDR3 reads CAWSRTTGRASEQYF. In DNA, the CDR3 is TGTGCCTGGAGTAGAACTACCGGGAGGGCCTCCGAGCAGTACTTC.

Concerning this clonotype: A far larger clone is a single base away, which makes a read error likely. The chain couples TRBV3-1 to TRBJ2-3; D gene ambiguous. CDR3 length: 12 amino acids. The germline V gene encodes CDR1 LGHDT and CDR2 YNNKEL (reference sequence). In nucleotides, the CDR3 is TGTGCCAGCAGCCAAGGTGCAGATACGCGGTATTTT. It encodes CASSQGADTRYF.

This clonotype was observed at least ten times. This chain joins TRBV20-1 and TRBJ2-2; TRBD1 agrees at 10 bases. The CDR3 extends over 16 amino acids. The V gene end was trimmed by 4 bases and the J gene end by 7 bases; junction bases not matched to a gene: 12. Per germline, CDR1 DFQATT and CDR2 SNEGSKA (reference sequence). CDR3 coding DNA: TGCAGTGCTACAAACCGGGACAGGGGTTCTGGCGGGGAGCTGTTTTTT. Its translation is CSATNRDRGSGGELFF.

This clonotype counts as medium-sized. The chain couples TRBV11-2 to TRBJ2-3; TRBD2 is a possible D gene (5 bases). Germline CDR1 SGHAT, CDR2 FQNNGV. The CDR3 contains 15 residues. The V gene lost 1 base and the J gene lost 1 base, with 9 bases spanning the gap. CDR3 DNA sequence: TGTGCCAGCAGCTTAGGAGGGAGTGGCACAGATACGCAGTATTTT. Encoded protein: CASSLGGSGTDTQYF.

This clonotype was detected many times. The chain uses TRBV10-3 and TRBJ2-7; a weak D match, TRBD2 (5 bases). The CDR3 runs 17 residues. Germline-derived CDR1 and CDR2 are ENHRY and SYGVKD. The ends were cut back, 2 bases at V and 3 bases at J, with 20 bases in the middle. The CDR3 DNA is TGTGCCATCAGTGAGCCCGGAGTGGGTAGCGTAAGCTACGAGCAGTACTTC. Amino acids: CAISEPGVGSVSYEQYF.

J is TRBJ2-2 and V is TRBV4-3, with 8 bases identical to TRBD2. CDR3 length: 17 amino acids. Germline V gene data show CDR1 as LGHNA and CDR2 as YSLEER. The J segment lost 1 base and the V segment lost 3 bases, leaving 7 bases of the junction unmatched. CDR3 coding DNA: TGCGCCAGCAGCCATGTTGGAGCGGGGGAGAACACCGGGGAGCTGTTTTTT. Its translation is CASSHVGAGENTGELFF.

Worth noting for this clonotype: A read error may be the cause here, since a much bigger clone is one base away. The chain has TRBV9 and TRBJ2-1, with 7 nucleotides matching TRBD2. V shed 7 bases and J 6 bases; nucleotides not matched to a gene: 13. The V gene's germline CDR1 is SGDLS and CDR2 YYNGEE. The CDR3 sequence is 15 residues long. The CDR3 protein is CASGSSGTTVNEQFF. The CDR3 region has the DNA TGTGCCAGCGGTTCTTCCGGGACTACCGTCAATGAGCAGTTCTTC.

The table lists this clonotype with many counts. The V gene is TRBV7-6, the J gene TRBJ2-7; D is unclear. CDR1 is SGHVS and CDR2 is FNYEAQ in the germline V gene. This CDR3 comprises 13 residues. Trimming took off 4 bases at V and 4 bases at J, with 11 bases between the two ends. CDR3 sequence reads: CASSSRLEYEQYF. The DNA for the CDR3 is TGTGCCAGCAGCTCGAGACTGGAGTACGAGCAGTACTTC.

By its share, this clonotype is medium-sized. This chain uses TRBV7-9 with TRBJ2-3; possible D gene TRBD1, 5 bases. Germline V gene lookup returns CDR1 SEHNR and CDR2 FQNEAQ (reference sequence). There are 17 residues in the CDR3. V dropped 3 bases and J dropped 0 bases, with 16 bases sitting between them. CDR3 DNA: TGTGCCAGCAGCTTCAGTTGGGGCGGAACTAGCACAGATACGCAGTATTTT. As protein: CASSFSWGGTSTDTQYF.

There are many counts of this clonotype. The J gene is TRBJ2-5, the V gene TRBV12-3 or TRBV12-4; 7 nucleotides line up with TRBD1. J was trimmed by 5 bases and V by 8 bases; bases with no gene match: 5. The CDR3 is 12 residues long. The CDR3 here is CASRGQVETQYF. In DNA form, the CDR3 reads TGTGCCAGCCGAGGACAGGTCGAGACCCAGTACTTC.

A note on this clonotype: A clone one base away is much larger, so this may be a read error. This rearrangement joins TRBV12-3 or TRBV12-4 to TRBJ2-4; 7 bases match TRBD1. CDR3 length equals 12 residues. J was trimmed by 15 bases and V by 6 bases; bases with no gene match: 11. This chain's CDR3 is CASRDLTGPGYF. Written as DNA, the CDR3 is TGTGCCAGCAGGGATCTGACAGGGCCAGGGTACTTC.

The chain combines TRBV5-6 with TRBJ1-1; D not resolved. This CDR3 comprises 12 residues. Germline V gene lookup returns CDR1 SGHDT and CDR2 YYEEEE. V lost 4 bases and J lost 7, with 11 bases in between. In nucleotides, the CDR3 is TGTGCCAGCAGCCACACGATCAGTGAAGCTTTCTTT. Translating gives CASSHTISEAFF.

This clonotype is categorized as medium-sized. V is TRBV25-1 and J is TRBJ2-3; D is uncertain. This CDR3 is 14 amino acids long. Trimming took 2 bases from V and 0 from J, leaving 6 bases between them. Germline CDR1 reads MGHDK; CDR2 reads SYGVNS. CDR3 in amino acids: CASSEVSSTDTQYF. DNA for the CDR3: TGTGCCAGCAGTGAAGTTAGCAGCACAGATACGCAGTATTTT.

This clonotype was recorded a few times. The chain employs TRBV7-9 and TRBJ2-7; D gene unclear. V lost 5 bases and J lost 5, with 10 bases in between. CDR3 size: 12 residues. Germline values: CDR1 SEHNR, CDR2 FQNEAQ (reference sequence). CDR3 nucleotides: TGTGCCAGCAGCCCCCCGTCACACGAGCAGTACTTC. Amino acid sequence: CASSPPSHEQYF.

Many counts were recorded for this clonotype. V is TRBV4-3 and J is TRBJ2-7; the D gene could be TRBD1 or TRBD2 (6 bases each). Trimming removed 1 base from V and 7 bases from J, with 14 bases in between. The CDR3 totals 14 residues. CDR1 is LGHNA, CDR2 YSLEER, per germline. CDR3 in amino acids: CASSQAVTGREQYF. The CDR3 DNA is TGCGCCAGCAGCCAAGCCGTCACAGGGAGGGAGCAGTACTTC.

In this sample, this clonotype turned up many times. V is TRBV19 and J is TRBJ2-2; 7 bases are a match to TRBD1. CDR1 LNHDA and CDR2 SQIVND come from the germline V gene (reference sequence). The CDR3 is 12 amino acids. V lost 7 bases to trimming and J lost 6 bases; unmatched junction nucleotides: 2. The CDR3 is CASNGQAGELFF. The CDR3 DNA reads TGTGCCAGTAACGGACAGGCCGGGGAGCTGTTTTTT.

The J gene is TRBJ1-1, the V gene TRBV6-2 or TRBV6-3; D might be TRBD1 (5 bases). Germline V gives CDR1 MNHEY, CDR2 SVGEGT. The CDR3 is 15 amino acids. Trimming removed 2 bases from V and 4 bases from J, with 14 bases in between. This CDR3 reads CASSYLAGSSTEAFF. CDR3 in DNA: TGTGCCAGCAGTTACCTGGCAGGGAGCAGCACTGAAGCTTTCTTT.

DNA for the CDR3: TGCAGTGCTAGAGATCTTGAGCAGGGCTACGAGCAGTACTTC. This sequence encodes CSARDLEQGYEQYF. This chain connects TRBV20-1 to TRBJ2-7; a weak D match, TRBD1 (5 bases). CDR3 size: 14 residues. V lost 0 bases and J lost 3, with 12 bases in between. Per the germline V gene, CDR1 is DFQATT and CDR2 is SNEGSKA (reference sequence).